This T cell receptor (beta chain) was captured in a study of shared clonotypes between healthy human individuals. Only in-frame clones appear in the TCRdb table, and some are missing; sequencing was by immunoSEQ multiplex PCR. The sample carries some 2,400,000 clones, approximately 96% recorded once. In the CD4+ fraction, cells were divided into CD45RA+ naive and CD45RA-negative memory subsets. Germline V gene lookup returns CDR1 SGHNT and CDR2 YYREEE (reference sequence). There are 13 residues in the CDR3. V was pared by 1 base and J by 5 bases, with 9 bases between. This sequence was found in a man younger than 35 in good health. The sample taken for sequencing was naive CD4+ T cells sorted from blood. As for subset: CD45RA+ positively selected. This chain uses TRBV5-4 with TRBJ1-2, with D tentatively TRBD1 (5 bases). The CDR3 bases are TGTGCCAGCAGCTTGCCAGGGAAGTATGGCTACACCTTC. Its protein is CASSLPGKYGYTF.